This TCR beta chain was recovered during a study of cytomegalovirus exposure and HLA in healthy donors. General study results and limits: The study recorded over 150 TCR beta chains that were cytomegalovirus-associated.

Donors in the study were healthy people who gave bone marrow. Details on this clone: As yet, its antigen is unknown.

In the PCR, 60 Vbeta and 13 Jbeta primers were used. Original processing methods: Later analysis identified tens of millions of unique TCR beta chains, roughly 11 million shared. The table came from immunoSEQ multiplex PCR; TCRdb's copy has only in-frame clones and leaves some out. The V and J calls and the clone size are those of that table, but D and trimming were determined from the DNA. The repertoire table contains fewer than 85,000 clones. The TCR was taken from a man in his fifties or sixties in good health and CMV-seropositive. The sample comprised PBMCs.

The CDR3 DNA follows: TGCAGCGTTGGACAGGGGCTCGATGGCTACACCTTC. It translates to CSVGQGLDGYTF. The chain carries TRBV29-1 and TRBJ1-2; 8 bases line up with TRBD1. The germline V gene encodes CDR1 SQVTM and CDR2 ANQGSEA. V lost 4 bases and J lost 6; bases outside the gene matches: 4. The CDR3 loop spans 12 amino acids.